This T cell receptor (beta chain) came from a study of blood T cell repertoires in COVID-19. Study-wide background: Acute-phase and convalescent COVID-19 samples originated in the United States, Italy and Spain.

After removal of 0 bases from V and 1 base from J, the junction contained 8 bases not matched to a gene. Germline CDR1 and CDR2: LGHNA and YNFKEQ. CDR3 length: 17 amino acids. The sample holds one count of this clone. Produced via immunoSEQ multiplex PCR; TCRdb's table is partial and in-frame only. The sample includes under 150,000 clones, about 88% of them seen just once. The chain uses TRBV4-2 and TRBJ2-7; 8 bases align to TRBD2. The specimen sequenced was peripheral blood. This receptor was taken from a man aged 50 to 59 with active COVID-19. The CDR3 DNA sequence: TGTGCCAGCAGCCAAGATCTAGGTACGGGGGGGTCCTACGAGCAGTACTTC. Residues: CASSQDLGTGGSYEQYF.